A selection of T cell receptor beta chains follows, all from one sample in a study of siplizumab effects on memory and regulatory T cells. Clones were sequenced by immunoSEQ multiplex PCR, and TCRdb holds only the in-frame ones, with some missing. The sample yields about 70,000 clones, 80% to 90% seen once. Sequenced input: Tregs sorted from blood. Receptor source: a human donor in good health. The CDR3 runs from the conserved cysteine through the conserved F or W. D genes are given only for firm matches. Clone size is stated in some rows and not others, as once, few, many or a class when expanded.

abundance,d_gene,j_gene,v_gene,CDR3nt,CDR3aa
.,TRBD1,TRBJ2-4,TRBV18,TGTGCCAGCTCACCCTATGGGGCAGGGGGCGAGGTCATTCAGTACTTC,CASSPYGAGGEVIQYF
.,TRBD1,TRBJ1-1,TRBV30,TGTGCCTGGAGTCTTACAGGGGCCACTGAAGCTTTCTTT,CAWSLTGATEAFF
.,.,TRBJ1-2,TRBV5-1,TGCGCCAGCAGCATGGGACAAGGCTATGGCTACACCTTC,CASSMGQGYGYTF
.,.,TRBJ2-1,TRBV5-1,TGCGCCAGCAGCTTCGGGACGGAGTACAATGAGCAGTTCTTC,CASSFGTEYNEQFF
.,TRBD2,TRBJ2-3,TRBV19,TGTGCCAGCCGACTAGCGGGAACAGATACGCAGTATTTT,CASRLAGTDTQYF
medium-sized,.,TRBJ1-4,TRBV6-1,TGTGCCACCCAAGGGAGGGCTGAAAAACTGTTTTTT,CATQGRAEKLFF
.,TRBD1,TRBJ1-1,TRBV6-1,TGTGCCAGCAGAACCAGGGGGATGAACACTGAAGCTTTCTTT,CASRTRGMNTEAFF
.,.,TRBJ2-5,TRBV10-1,TGCGCCAGCAGTGAGTTTCCCTCCCGAGGGACCCAGTACTTC,CASSEFPSRGTQYF
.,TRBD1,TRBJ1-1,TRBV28,TGTGCCAGCAGTTATAGGGACAGGGGGACTGAAGCTTTCTTT,CASSYRDRGTEAFF
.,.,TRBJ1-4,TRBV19,TGTGCCAGTGGACCTAATGGGCTTACTAATGAAAAACTGTTTTTT,CASGPNGLTNEKLFF
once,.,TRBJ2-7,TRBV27,TGTGCCAGCAGTCGCGCCATTGAACAGGACTACGAGCAGTACTTC,CASSRAIEQDYEQYF
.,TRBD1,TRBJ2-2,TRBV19,TGTGCCACCCAAGGCCAAGACAGGGGGACCCGAGGCACCGGGGAGCTGTTTTTT,CATQGQDRGTRGTGELFF
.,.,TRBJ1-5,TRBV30,TGTGCCTGGGGGACGGGGGGACCTCAGCCCCAGCATTTT,CAWGTGGPQPQHF
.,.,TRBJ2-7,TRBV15,TGTGCCACCAGCAGAGATACTGGAGGGATCGACGAGCAGTACTTC,CATSRDTGGIDEQYF
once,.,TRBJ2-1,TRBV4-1,TGCGCCAGCAGCTCCGACGGGCAAGCCTACAATGAGCAGTTCTTC,CASSSDGQAYNEQFF
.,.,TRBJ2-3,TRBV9,TGTGCCAGCAGCGTAGTAGGGACTGGCACAGATACGCAGTATTTT,CASSVVGTGTDTQYF
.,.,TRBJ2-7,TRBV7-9,TGTGCCAGCAGCTTAGGGGACTACGAGCAGTACTTC,CASSLGDYEQYF
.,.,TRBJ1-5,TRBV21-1,TGTGCCAGCAGCAACGGACAGGGAAGGGAGCAGCCCCAGCATTTT,CASSNGQGREQPQHF
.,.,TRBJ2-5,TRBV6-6,TGTGCCAGCAGTTACAACCGGGACGCCGCAGGGACCCAGTACTTC,CASSYNRDAAGTQYF
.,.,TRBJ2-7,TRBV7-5,TGTGTCAGAAGCTTTGCGCGCCCGGAGGCGTACTTC,CVRSFARPEAYF
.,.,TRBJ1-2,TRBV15,TGTGCCACCAGCAGAGATTTCCTTGCCGGGTATGGCTACACCTTC,CATSRDFLAGYGYTF
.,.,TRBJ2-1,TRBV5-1,TGCGCCAGCAGCTTACCGGCGGGCCACTACAATGAGCAGTTCTTC,CASSLPAGHYNEQFF
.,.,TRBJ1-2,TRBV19,TGTGCCAGTAATCCCCGGACAGCCAACTATGGCTACACCTTC,CASNPRTANYGYTF
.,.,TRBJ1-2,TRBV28,TGTGCCAGCAGTTTGTCGGAGCTGTCCTTTTATGGCTACACCTTC,CASSLSELSFYGYTF
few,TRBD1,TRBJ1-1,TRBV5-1,TGCGCCAGCAGGGCTGGACAGGGAGTTCGGAACACTGAAGCTTTCTTT,CASRAGQGVRNTEAFF
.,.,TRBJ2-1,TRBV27,TGTGCCAGCAGTTCCACCGGACTCGCTAGTTTGTACAATGAGCAGTTCTTC,CASSSTGLASLYNEQFF
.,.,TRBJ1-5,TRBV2,TGTGCCAGCCGGCTCCGGGACTTCAATAGCAATCAGCCCCAGCATTTT,CASRLRDFNSNQPQHF
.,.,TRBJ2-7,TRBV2,TGTGCCAGCAGTGGACTAGGGGGAAACTACGAGCAGTACTTC,CASSGLGGNYEQYF
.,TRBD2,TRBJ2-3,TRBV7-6,TGTGCCAGCAGCCCAACTAGCGCTCGCACAGATACGCAGTATTTT,CASSPTSARTDTQYF
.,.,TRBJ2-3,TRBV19,TGTGCCAGTAGGATTAGCGGTAGGCCCACAGATACGCAGTATTTT,CASRISGRPTDTQYF
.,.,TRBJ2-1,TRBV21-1,TGTGCCAGCAGGCTAAGGACGGGCCTCTCCTACAATGAGCAGTTCTTC,CASRLRTGLSYNEQFF
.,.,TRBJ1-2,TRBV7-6,TGTGCCAGCAGCCACCCCCCATCCTATGGCTACACCTTC,CASSHPPSYGYTF
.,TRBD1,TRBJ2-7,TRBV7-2,TGTGCCAGCAGCTTCAGACAGGGCGAGCAGTACTTC,CASSFRQGEQYF
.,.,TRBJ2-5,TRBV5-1,TGCGCCAGCAGCTTGGAGTCCGGAGAGACCCAGTACTTC,CASSLESGETQYF
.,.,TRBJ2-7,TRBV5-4,TGTGCCAGCAGCCAGGTAGGGGTCGAGCAGTACTTC,CASSQVGVEQYF
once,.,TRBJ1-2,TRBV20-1,TGCAGTGCTAGAGATGGCTATGGCTACACCTTC,CSARDGYGYTF
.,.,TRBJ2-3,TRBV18,TGTGCCAGCTCACTTGGACCTGGGACAGATACGCAGTATTTT,CASSLGPGTDTQYF
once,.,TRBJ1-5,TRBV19,TGTGCCAGTAGCTTCCGGGGCAGGGCGTTCAATCAGCCCCAGCATTTT,CASSFRGRAFNQPQHF
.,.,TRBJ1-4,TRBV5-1,TGCGCCAGCAGCTTGATGGGAGGTGAAAAACTGTTTTTT,CASSLMGGEKLFF
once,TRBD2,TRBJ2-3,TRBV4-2,TGTGCCAGCAGCCAAGATGGTAGCGGGGCAGGGACGCAGTATTTT,CASSQDGSGAGTQYF
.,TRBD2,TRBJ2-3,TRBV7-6,TGTGCCAGCAGCCCGCGACTAGCGGGAGGGTACACAGATACGCAGTATTTT,CASSPRLAGGYTDTQYF
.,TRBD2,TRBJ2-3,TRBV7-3,TGTGCCAGCAGACTGGGACTAGCGGGGACCACAGATACGCAGTATTTT,CASRLGLAGTTDTQYF
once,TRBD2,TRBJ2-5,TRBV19,TGTGCCAGTAGTAGACCGGGACTAGCGGGTCGGGAGACCCAGTACTTC,CASSRPGLAGRETQYF
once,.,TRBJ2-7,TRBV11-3,TGTGCCAGCAGCTTAGATACGATTTACGAGCAGTACTTC,CASSLDTIYEQYF
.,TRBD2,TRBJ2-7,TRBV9,TGTGCCAGCAGCGTAGCTACAGGACTAGCGGGAGCTGGAGAGCAGTACTTC,CASSVATGLAGAGEQYF
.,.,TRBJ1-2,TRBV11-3,TGTGCCAGCAGCTATGGGGATGGAGGCTACACCTTC,CASSYGDGGYTF
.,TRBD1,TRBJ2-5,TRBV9,TGTGCCAGCAGCGTAGGACCGGACAGGGGGCACCAAGAGACCCAGTACTTC,CASSVGPDRGHQETQYF
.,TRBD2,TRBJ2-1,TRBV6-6,TGTGCCAGCAGTTATCCAGGGAGGGCCCCGTTCTTC,CASSYPGRAPFF
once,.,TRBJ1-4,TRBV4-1,TGCGCCAGCAGCCGGGGGGGTCACTGGAAACTGTTTTTT,CASSRGGHWKLFF
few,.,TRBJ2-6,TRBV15,TGTGCCACCAGCAGAGTAGGGATCGGGGCCAACGTCCTGACTTTC,CATSRVGIGANVLTF
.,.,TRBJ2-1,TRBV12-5,TGTGCTAGTGGGAACACTTACGGTGAGCAGTTCTTC,CASGNTYGEQFF
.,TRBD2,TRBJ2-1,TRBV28,TGTGCCAGCAGTTTACTCGGGAGGGAACACAATGAGCAGTTCTTC,CASSLLGREHNEQFF